One sample yielded the 23 T cell receptor beta chains listed below, sequenced in a study of cytomegalovirus exposure and HLA in healthy donors. The primer mix had 60 Vbeta and 13 Jbeta primers. Clones were sequenced by immunoSEQ multiplex PCR, and TCRdb holds only the in-frame ones, with some missing. The sample has more than 85,000 clones, roughly 71% seen once; the top ten hold roughly 5.9%. The sample was PBMCs. These receptors all come from a woman between 70 and 85 years old in good health and CMV-seropositive.

The gene calls are TRBV10-1 and TRBJ2-3; maybe TRBD2 (6 bases). The germline V and J ends were trimmed by 5 bases and 2 bases, with 11 bases remaining between them. The CDR3 is 14 residues long. Germline CDR1 is WNHNN and CDR2 is SYGVQD (reference sequence). CDR3 loop: CASSTGLSTDTQYF. The DNA of the CDR3 is TGCGCCAGCAGTACCGGACTATCCACAGATACGCAGTATTTT.

The chain links TRBV5-8 to TRBJ2-1; 7 bases are shared with TRBD1. The CDR3 runs 14 residues. The trim removed 2 bases at V and 5 bases at J, leaving 4 bases unmatched. The germline gives CDR1 SGHTS, CDR2 YDEGEE. The CDR3 bases are TGTGCCAGCAGCTTAGGGGGCTTCAACAATGAGCAGTTCTTC. It codes for CASSLGGFNNEQFF.

This clone has only a few counts. V is TRBV2 and J is TRBJ1-3; 8 positions match TRBD1. The CDR3 is 15 amino acids. Losses at the gene ends were 7 bases for V and 4 bases for J; bases not matched to a gene: 9. The germline V gene encodes CDR1 SNHLY and CDR2 FYNNEI. CDR3: CASNGQGYGGNTIYF. The CDR3 DNA reads TGTGCCAGCAACGGACAGGGATACGGAGGAAACACCATATATTTT.

This CDR3 reads CASSQATLGVRNGYTF. CDR3 coding DNA: TGTGCCAGCAGCCAAGCAACTCTTGGAGTAAGGAATGGCTACACCTTC. This rearrangement joins TRBV4-2 to TRBJ1-2; D gene ambiguous. CDR1 is LGHNA and CDR2 is YNFKEQ in the germline V gene. Trimming removed 1 base from V and 6 bases from J, with 18 bases in between. The CDR3 spans 16 residues.

This clone was observed a few times. The chain couples TRBV5-1 to TRBJ1-4; tentative D call: TRBD1 (5 bases). V was clipped by 0 bases and J by 8 bases, with 17 bases between them. Germline CDR1 and CDR2: SGHRS and YFSETQ. This CDR3 is built from 16 residues. The CDR3 DNA sequence: TGCGCCAGCAGCTTGGACCTCGGGGCAGGGAGGGAAAAACTGTTTTTT. Translating gives CASSLDLGAGREKLFF.

This CDR3 reads CASSPTGGSEKLFF. The CDR3 region has the DNA TGTGCCAGCAGCCCGACAGGGGGAAGTGAAAAACTGTTTTTT. The rearrangement joins TRBV7-2 to TRBJ1-4; 9 bases are a match to TRBD1. The V gene's germline CDR1 is SGHTA and CDR2 FQGNSA. V dropped 5 bases and J dropped 7; count of bases not matched to a gene: 5. The CDR3 consists of 14 residues.

The chain recombines TRBV7-8 with TRBJ2-7; D gene uncertain. The V end lost 1 base, the J end lost 2 bases, and 12 bases lay between the germline ends. Per the germline V gene, CDR1 is SGHVS and CDR2 is FQNEAQ. The CDR3 runs 15 residues. The CDR3 sequence: CASSLGSVTTYEQYF. CDR3 bases: TGTGCCAGCAGCTTAGGGTCAGTGACAACCTACGAGCAGTACTTC.

V usage is TRBV27 and J usage is TRBJ1-2, with D possibly TRBD1 on 6 matching bases. V was trimmed by 5 bases and J by 4 bases, leaving 14 bases between them. The CDR3 runs 14 residues. Germline CDR1 MNHEY, CDR2 SMNVEV (reference sequence). DNA of the CDR3: TGTGCCAGCAGTCAAGGGGGGGGATTCTATGGCTACACCTTC. Its translation: CASSQGGGFYGYTF.

This clone was recorded a few times. The chain is built from TRBV19 and TRBJ1-1; possible D gene TRBD1, 5 bases. The CDR3 has 14 residues. Germline values: CDR1 LNHDA, CDR2 SQIVND (reference sequence). Trimming cost V 2 bases and J 4 bases, with 11 bases left between them. The CDR3 loop is CASSIRGLSTEAFF. The CDR3 region has the DNA TGTGCCAGTAGTATAAGGGGACTAAGCACTGAAGCTTTCTTT.

This clone was recorded at least ten times. Written as DNA, the CDR3 is TGTGCCAGCCAAGGGGGCGCGGGTGGCTACACCTTC. This sequence encodes CASQGGAGGYTF. The chain combines TRBV6-5 with TRBJ1-2; 7 bases map to TRBD1. Unmatched junction bases numbered 7, after V lost 8 bases and J lost 7 bases. This CDR3 has 12 residues. Germline CDR1 and CDR2: MNHEY and SVGAGI.

This clone was counted a few times. The chain has TRBV7-2 and TRBJ2-7; 10 bases are shared with TRBD1. This CDR3 has 12 residues. V dropped 4 bases and J dropped 9; count of bases not matched to a gene: 3. In germline, CDR1 is SGHTA, CDR2 FQGNSA. In nucleotides, the CDR3 is TGTGCCAGCAGCTCAGACAGGGGGCGGCAGTACTTC. This encodes CASSSDRGRQYF.

The chain combines TRBV4-1 with TRBJ2-1, with TRBD2 matching 12 bases. Germline-derived CDR1 and CDR2 are MGHRA and YSYEKL. V gave up 4 bases and J gave up 0 bases; unmatched junction bases: 4. The CDR3 spans 17 residues. The CDR3 sequence: CASSRTSGASSYNEQFF. CDR3 nucleotide sequence: TGCGCCAGCAGCCGGACTAGCGGGGCTAGCTCCTACAATGAGCAGTTCTTC.

The chain couples TRBV11-2 to TRBJ2-5; possible D gene TRBD1, 6 bases. Germline lookup yields CDR1 SGHAT and CDR2 FQNNGV. With 5 bases removed from V and 2 bases from J, the gap between germline ends came to 12 bases. The CDR3 is made up of 14 amino acids. The CDR3 DNA sequence: TGTGCCAGCAGCCATTGGACAGTACAAGAGACCCAGTACTTC. Translating it yields CASSHWTVQETQYF.

The rearrangement links TRBV2 to TRBJ2-1; TRBD2 aligns across 8 bases. From germline, CDR1 is SNHLY and CDR2 FYNNEI. Trimming at V came to 0 bases and at J to 7 bases, leaving 2 bases not matched to a gene. This CDR3 contains 14 residues. The CDR3 is CASSEARGGNEQFF. The CDR3 nucleotides are TGTGCCAGCAGTGAAGCGCGCGGGGGGAATGAGCAGTTCTTC.

The chain carries TRBV13 and TRBJ2-1; 9 bases fit TRBD2. V dropped 1 base and J dropped 6; count of bases not matched to a gene: 7. The CDR3 totals 16 residues. Germline lookup yields CDR1 PRHDT and CDR2 FYEKMQ (reference sequence). CDR3 region: CASSLAAGGTGNEQFF. The CDR3 DNA sequence: TGTGCCAGCAGCTTAGCAGCGGGGGGAACGGGCAATGAGCAGTTCTTC.

The J gene is TRBJ2-7, the V gene TRBV6-5, with D unclear. V lost 7 bases and J lost 0, with 13 bases in between. The germline V gene encodes CDR1 MNHEY and CDR2 SVGAGI. There are 14 residues in the CDR3. CDR3 sequence reads: CASIKQSPSYEQYF. The DNA for the CDR3 is TGTGCCAGCATCAAACAGTCGCCCTCCTACGAGCAGTACTTC.

In its sample, this clone was seen once. The rearrangement uses TRBV5-1 and TRBJ2-3; possibly TRBD2 for D (6 bases). Germline-derived CDR1 and CDR2 are SGHRS and YFSETQ. The CDR3 spans 15 residues. The V gene lost 4 bases and the J gene lost 3 bases, with 15 bases spanning the gap. CDR3 DNA sequence: TGCGCCAGCAGCGCACGGACGGAGGGAACAGATACGCAGTATTTT. Encoded protein: CASSARTEGTDTQYF.

The gene calls are TRBV11-2 and TRBJ1-2, with TRBD1 matching over 8 bases. Losses at the gene ends were 5 bases for V and 4 bases for J; bases not matched to a gene: 3. This CDR3 region has 13 residues. CDR1 and CDR2 (germline): SGHAT, FQNNGV. The CDR3 bases are TGTGCCAGCAGCGTGGACAGGGCCTATGGCTACACCTTC. Residues: CASSVDRAYGYTF.

This chain links TRBV10-3 with TRBJ2-7; no definite D call. V lost 5 bases and J lost 9, with 11 bases in between. CDR3 size: 11 residues. Germline CDR1 is ENHRY and CDR2 is SYGVKD. The CDR3 coding sequence is TGTGCCATCAGTAGCCTTGAGGTGCAGTACTTC. Protein: CAISSLEVQYF.

In its sample, this clone was seen a few times. V usage is TRBV7-6 and J usage is TRBJ2-7, with D maybe TRBD1 (6 bases). The CDR3 is made up of 13 amino acids. Trimming pared 1 base from V and 3 bases from J, leaving 7 bases between. The germline V gene has CDR1 SGHVS and CDR2 FNYEAQ. The DNA for the CDR3 is TGTGCCAGCAGCTTAGGGGACATCTACGAGCAGTACTTC. Protein product: CASSLGDIYEQYF. The variable domain in full, with the rest retrieved from reference TRBV7-6 and TRBJ2-7, is GAGVSQSPRYKVTKRGQDVALRCDPISGHVSLYWYRQALGQGPEFLTYFNYEAQQDKSGLPNDRFSAERPEGSISTLTIQRTEQRDSAMYRCASSLGDIYEQYFGPGTRLTVT.

The V gene is TRBV15, the J gene TRBJ1-4, with a weak D call TRBD1 (5 bases). Deletions cut 6 bases from V and 2 bases from J, with 7 bases between. This CDR3 contains 13 residues. The germline V gene has CDR1 LNHNV and CDR2 YYDKDF (reference sequence). The CDR3 DNA reads TGTGCCACCAGGTCAGGGACTAATGAAAAACTGTTTTTT. The encoded protein is CATRSGTNEKLFF.

This clone has just a few counts. V and J are TRBV19 and TRBJ1-1; D is possibly TRBD1 (6 bases). Germline V gives CDR1 LNHDA, CDR2 SQIVND (reference sequence). The CDR3 runs 15 residues. With 5 bases removed from V and 3 bases from J, the gap between germline ends came to 16 bases. This chain's CDR3 is CASSEYRAGDTEAFF. The CDR3 coding sequence is TGTGCCAGTAGTGAATACAGGGCCGGGGACACTGAAGCTTTCTTT.

The chain uses TRBV7-8 and TRBJ2-5, with 9 bases lining up with TRBD1. Germline V lookup: CDR1 SGHVS, CDR2 FQNEAQ. This CDR3 has 14 residues. J was trimmed by 4 bases and V by 4 bases; bases with no gene match: 4. The CDR3 DNA reads as TGTGCCAGCAGCTGGGCGGACAGGGGAGAGACCCAGTACTTC. It yields the protein CASSWADRGETQYF.